The 18 T cell receptor beta chains below come from one sample, sequenced in a study of shared clonotypes between healthy human individuals. Clones were sequenced by immunoSEQ multiplex PCR, and TCRdb holds only the in-frame ones, with some missing. Of about 530,000 clones listed, approximately 79% are singletons. The sequencing input was PBMCs. The receptor set was obtained from a woman in her thirties or forties in good health. Some clones in this sample may be carry-over from other donors' samples.

This clone was seen only a few times. This chain joins TRBV2 and TRBJ2-7, with TRBD1 matching 8 bases. This CDR3 region has 15 residues. Unmatched junction bases numbered 5, after V lost 3 bases and J lost 1 base. Germline CDR1 SNHLY, CDR2 FYNNEI. CDR3 amino acids: CASSDPGGVSYEQYF. Here the CDR3 DNA reads TGTGCCAGCAGTGACCCAGGGGGCGTATCCTACGAGCAGTACTTC.

The chain employs TRBV5-1 and TRBJ2-2; D gene uncertain. This CDR3 contains 15 residues. V was shortened by 4 bases and J by 0 bases, with 10 bases between the two germline ends. Germline lookup yields CDR1 SGHRS and CDR2 YFSETQ. CDR3 amino acids: CASSPRVPNTGELFF. Here the CDR3 DNA reads TGCGCCAGCAGCCCCCGTGTCCCGAACACCGGGGAGCTGTTTTTT.

This clone was counted a single time. The chain carries TRBV6-1 and TRBJ1-5, with a possible D match to TRBD1 (6 bases). Germline CDR1 MNHNS, CDR2 SASEGT. This CDR3 has 13 residues. V lost 7 bases and J 1 base, leaving 8 bases between the germline ends. The CDR3 bases are TGTGCCAGCAAAGACAGGAGCAATCAGCCCCAGCATTTT. Encoded protein: CASKDRSNQPQHF.

This sequence joins TRBV14 and TRBJ1-1; 12 nucleotides match TRBD1. Germline V gene sequence: CDR1 SGHDN, CDR2 FVKESK. The CDR3 is made up of 18 amino acids. Losses at the gene ends were 0 bases for V and 5 bases for J; bases not matched to a gene: 10. The CDR3 protein is CASSQERGDRGRRTEAFF. The CDR3 DNA sequence: TGTGCCAGCAGCCAAGAACGAGGGGACAGGGGGCGTCGGACTGAAGCTTTCTTT.

The J gene is TRBJ2-5, the V gene TRBV12-5, with D unresolved. The closer fit of TRBJ2-7 to the DNA end suggests the J call may be wrong. This CDR3 contains 12 residues. Looked up from germline, CDR1 is LGHNT and CDR2 is FRNRAP. As DNA, the CDR3 is TGTGCTAGTGGCAAATCCCCGTACGAGCAGTACTTC. It is translated as CASGKSPYEQYF.

This chain links TRBV11-3 with TRBJ2-7; D possibly corresponds to TRBD2 (6 bases). CDR1 is SGHNT and CDR2 is YENEEA in the germline V gene. V lost 1 base to trimming and J lost 4 bases, with 8 bases between them. The CDR3 extends over 13 amino acids. As DNA, the CDR3 is TGTGCCAGCAGCTTAGGAGGGAGGTACGAGCAGTACTTC. This sequence encodes CASSLGGRYEQYF.

This clone has only a few counts. The chain links TRBV7-8 to TRBJ1-1; D is undetermined. This CDR3 region has 15 residues. Germline V gene sequence: CDR1 SGHVS, CDR2 FQNEAQ. Trimming took off 3 bases at V and 0 bases at J, with 11 bases between the two ends. The CDR3 reads CASSLGGGMNTEAFF. CDR3 nucleotide sequence: TGTGCCAGCAGCTTGGGAGGTGGCATGAACACTGAAGCTTTCTTT.

As regards this clone: A read error may explain this, as a much larger clone is one base away. The chain has TRBV5-4 and TRBJ2-5, with a tentative D call TRBD2 (6 bases). From germline, CDR1 is SGHNT and CDR2 YYREEE (reference sequence). CDR3 size: 15 residues. The V end was cut by 4 bases, the J end by 5 bases, with 18 bases between. CDR3 loop: CASSRRVAEGETQYF. The DNA of the CDR3 is TGTGCCAGCAGCCGGAGGGTAGCGGAGGGGGAGACCCAGTACTTC. Filled out from reference TRBV5-4 and TRBJ2-5, the complete variable domain reads ETGVTQSPTHLIKTRGQQVTLRCSSQSGHNTVSWYQQALGQGPQFIFQYYREEENGRGNFPPRFSGLQFPNYSSELNVNALELDDSALYLCASSRRVAEGETQYFGPGTRLLVL.

In nucleotides, the CDR3 is TGTGCCACCGGGACAGGGGGCGAGGGGGAGACCCAGTACTTC. Translated: CATGTGGEGETQYF. V usage is TRBV10-3 and J usage is TRBJ2-5, with 12 bases matching TRBD1. Trimming cost V 10 bases and J 5 bases; bases outside gene matches: 8. The CDR3 loop spans 14 amino acids. Germline V gene sequence: CDR1 ENHRY, CDR2 SYGVKD.

The chain has TRBV20-1 and TRBJ2-3; D not resolved. Per germline, CDR1 DFQATT and CDR2 SNEGSKA (reference sequence). The germline V and J ends were trimmed by 6 bases and 4 bases, with 8 bases remaining between them. This CDR3 is 11 amino acids long. The CDR3 region has the DNA TGCAGTGCAACTGGCGCAGATACGCAGTATTTT. Translation: CSATGADTQYF.

The genes are TRBV5-1 and TRBJ2-5; D is uncertain. The CDR3 is 14 residues long. CDR1 and CDR2 from the germline V gene are SGHRS and YFSETQ. Trimming removed 0 bases from V and 0 bases from J, with 6 bases in between. The CDR3 loop reads CASSLGTNQETQYF. In DNA, the CDR3 is TGCGCCAGCAGCTTGGGGACGAACCAAGAGACCCAGTACTTC.

In its sample, this clone was seen a few times. The chain is built from TRBV2 and TRBJ1-5; D remains unclear. CDR1 and CDR2 (germline): SNHLY, FYNNEI. V lost 3 bases and J 15 bases, leaving 12 bases between the germline ends. The CDR3 sequence is 11 residues long. The chain's CDR3 is CASSERLPLHF. CDR3 coding DNA: TGTGCCAGCAGTGAGCGACTCCCCTTGCATTTT.

This clone appeared once. The V gene is TRBV6-6, the J gene TRBJ1-2; 7 bases are a match to TRBD1. The length of the CDR3 is 15 residues. Germline V gene lookup returns CDR1 MNHNY and CDR2 SVGAGI (reference sequence). The V gene end was trimmed by 4 bases and the J gene end by 8 bases; junction bases not matched to a gene: 13. CDR3 bases: TGTGCCAGCAGTTCCCCTTGGTCGGGACAGTTCGGCTACACCTTC. It codes for CASSSPWSGQFGYTF.

The chain links TRBV5-4 to TRBJ2-3, with a tentative D call TRBD2 (6 bases). CDR1 and CDR2 from the germline V gene are SGHNT and YYREEE (reference sequence). V gave up 4 bases and J gave up 2 bases, with 11 bases separating them. The CDR3 runs 14 residues. CDR3 protein: CASSAGPYTDTQYF. The CDR3, as DNA: TGTGCCAGCAGCGCGGGACCATACACAGATACGCAGTATTTT.

This chain joins TRBV19 and TRBJ2-5; D ambiguous. V lost 4 bases, J lost 5 bases, and 11 bases lay in between. Per germline, CDR1 LNHDA and CDR2 SQIVND (reference sequence). The CDR3 is 13 amino acids. CDR3 residues: CASSRGFRETQYF. The CDR3 coding sequence is TGTGCCAGTAGTAGGGGATTTAGGGAGACCCAGTACTTC.

The chain employs TRBV7-2 and TRBJ1-2; no firm D call. The CDR3 totals 13 residues. Trimming removed 5 bases from V and 8 bases from J, with 15 bases in between. From germline, CDR1 is SGHTA and CDR2 FQGNSA. CDR3 nucleotides: TGTGCCAGCAGCCTGGCCCCGACGCGGGGCTACACCTTC. Its translation is CASSLAPTRGYTF.

This clone turned up a few times. V is TRBV5-4 and J is TRBJ1-2; possible D gene TRBD1, 6 bases. Trimming took off 4 bases at V and 5 bases at J, with 15 bases between the two ends. The germline V gene has CDR1 SGHNT and CDR2 YYREEE (reference sequence). The CDR3 is made up of 14 amino acids. The chain's CDR3 is CASSPDRTGYGYTF. For the CDR3, the DNA is TGTGCCAGCAGCCCAGACAGGACGGGGTATGGCTACACCTTC.

V is TRBV9 and J is TRBJ2-5; perhaps TRBD1 as D (6 bases). CDR3 size: 15 residues. Trimming shortened V by 0 bases and J by 5 bases, and 14 bases separated the two germline ends. Germline V CDR1 and CDR2: SGDLS, YYNGEE. The CDR3 protein is CASSVGGGVAETQYF. Here the CDR3 DNA reads TGTGCCAGCAGCGTAGGAGGGGGAGTCGCTGAGACCCAGTACTTC.